These 20 T cell receptor beta chains share one sample of origin, sequenced in a study of PD-L1 blockade in urothelial cancer. Time point defined: peripheral blood 6 weeks after treatment start. Using immunoSEQ multiplex PCR, the repertoire was profiled, and TCRdb retains in-frame clones only, with some absent. The repertoire holds some 120,000 clones, with approximately 85% as singletons. Sequences were derived from PBMCs, sampled around atezolizumab (anti-PD-L1) treatment. All receptors derive from a man between 50 and 59 years old with urothelial cancer.

This clone was observed a handful of times. This sequence joins TRBV7-9 and TRBJ2-5; D uncertain. Per the germline V gene, CDR1 is SEHNR and CDR2 is FQNEAQ (reference sequence). The CDR3 loop spans 14 amino acids. The ends were cut back, 5 bases at V and 1 base at J, with 11 bases in the middle. The CDR3 nucleotides are TGTGCCAGCAGCAAAGCGACGCTCCAAGAGACCCAGTACTTC. This translates into CASSKATLQETQYF.

The V gene is TRBV5-1, the J gene TRBJ1-2, with 7 nucleotides matching TRBD1. This CDR3 has 14 amino acids. CDR1 and CDR2 (germline): SGHRS, YFSETQ. V dropped 4 bases and J dropped 5; count of bases not matched to a gene: 8. The DNA for the CDR3 is TGCGCCAGCAGCGTAGCCGGGACAGCATATGGCTACACCTTC. Its translation: CASSVAGTAYGYTF.

V gene TRBV11-2 combines with J gene TRBJ1-3; 8 bases are shared with TRBD1. The CDR3 is 17 residues long. The ends lost 1 base at V and 3 bases at J; junction bases unmatched: 8. The V gene's germline CDR1 is SGHAT and CDR2 FQNNGV. CDR3 bases: TGTGCCAGCAGCTTAGTAGCAGGGGGCGTATTTGGAAACACCATATATTTT. Its translation: CASSLVAGGVFGNTIYF.

The chain is built from TRBV7-2 and TRBJ2-1; 12 positions agree with TRBD2. Germline CDR1 SGHTA, CDR2 FQGNSA. The V gene end was trimmed by 3 bases and the J gene end by 8 bases; junction bases not matched to a gene: 5. The CDR3 has 15 amino acids. The DNA for the CDR3 is TGTGCCAGCAGCTTTCTAGCGGGAGGGCCATATGAGCAGTTCTTC. Translation gives CASSFLAGGPYEQFF.

This clone appeared a single time. V gene TRBV7-8 combines with J gene TRBJ2-7; D is unresolved. Germline CDR1 is SGHVS and CDR2 is FQNEAQ. V shed 1 base and J shed 5 bases, with 6 bases lying between them. CDR3 length: 12 residues. CDR3 DNA: TGTGCCAGCAGCTTAGGAGTGGACGAGCAGTACTTC. Translated, it gives CASSLGVDEQYF.

CDR3 nucleotide sequence: TGTGCCAGCAGCCCCGGGACAGGGGGGGCAGAGACCCAGTACTTC. Protein product: CASSPGTGGAETQYF. The chain uses TRBV5-5 and TRBJ2-5, with 11 bases identical to TRBD1. The V gene's germline CDR1 is SGHKS and CDR2 YYEKEE (reference sequence). V was pared by 4 bases and J by 4 bases, with 6 bases of the junction left unmatched. This CDR3 has 15 residues.

The genes are TRBV7-9 and TRBJ2-2; a weak D match, TRBD1 (6 bases). The ends were cut back, 0 bases at V and 4 bases at J, with 9 bases in the middle. The CDR3 extends over 15 amino acids. Germline V gives CDR1 SEHNR, CDR2 FQNEAQ (reference sequence). The CDR3 region is CASSLAGGSTGELFF. The DNA for the CDR3 is TGTGCCAGCAGCTTAGCTGGGGGCAGCACCGGGGAGCTGTTTTTT.

A single count supports this clone. The chain recombines TRBV5-1 with TRBJ2-5; TRBD1 matches at 8 bases. Losses at the gene ends were 2 bases for V and 5 bases for J; bases not matched to a gene: 11. CDR3 length: 16 residues. Germline CDR1 reads SGHRS; CDR2 reads YFSETQ. The CDR3 spells CASSFLDRGVFETQYF. Written as DNA, the CDR3 is TGCGCCAGCAGCTTCCTCGACAGGGGAGTTTTTGAGACCCAGTACTTC. The complete variable domain, with remaining parts taken from reference TRBV5-1 and TRBJ2-5, reads KAGVTQTPRYLIKTRGQQVTLSCSPISGHRSVSWYQQTPGQGLQFLFEYFSETQRNKGNFPGRFSGRQFSNSRSEMNVSTLELGDSALYLCASSFLDRGVFETQYFGPGTRLLVL.

The V and J genes are TRBV7-8 and TRBJ2-3; D may be TRBD2 (6 bases). The CDR3 consists of 16 residues. Germline-derived CDR1 and CDR2 are SGHVS and FQNEAQ. Trimming took off 3 bases at V and 2 bases at J, with 15 bases between the two ends. CDR3 sequence: CASSLPWGGNTDTQYF. CDR3 coding DNA: TGTGCCAGCAGCTTGCCGTGGGGCGGGAACACAGATACGCAGTATTTT.

The V gene is TRBV5-1, the J gene TRBJ2-1; 8 bases line up with TRBD2. After removal of 5 bases from V and 6 bases from J, the junction contained 13 bases not matched to a gene. Per the germline V gene, CDR1 is SGHRS and CDR2 is YFSETQ. The CDR3 length is 16 residues. The CDR3 is CASSRLSGGTRNEQFF. Written as DNA, the CDR3 is TGCGCCAGCAGTCGTCTTTCGGGGGGGACTCGCAATGAGCAGTTCTTC. Full variable domain (missing parts from reference TRBV5-1 and TRBJ2-1): KAGVTQTPRYLIKTRGQQVTLSCSPISGHRSVSWYQQTPGQGLQFLFEYFSETQRNKGNFPGRFSGRQFSNSRSEMNVSTLELGDSALYLCASSRLSGGTRNEQFFGPGTRLTVL.

This chain joins TRBV27 and TRBJ2-7, with D uncertain. The CDR3 contains 16 residues. From germline, CDR1 is MNHEY and CDR2 SMNVEV (reference sequence). Trimming took 3 bases from V and 0 from J, leaving 15 bases between them. CDR3 region: CASSLRKSHFSYEQYF. The CDR3 DNA follows: TGTGCCAGCAGTTTGCGTAAGTCCCACTTCTCCTACGAGCAGTACTTC.

V gene TRBV9 combines with J gene TRBJ1-4, with D possibly being TRBD1 (5 bases). V dropped 0 bases and J dropped 12 bases, with 15 bases sitting between them. The V gene's germline CDR1 is SGDLS and CDR2 YYNGEE. The CDR3 extends over 14 amino acids. For the CDR3, the DNA is TGTGCCAGCAGCGTAGGTCAGGGAGGCCCAGAACTGTTTTTT. It encodes CASSVGQGGPELFF.

The chain is built from TRBV18 and TRBJ2-7, with D tentatively TRBD1 (6 bases). The V end was cut by 3 bases, the J end by 6 bases, with 21 bases between. The CDR3 has 16 amino acids. Germline V gene data show CDR1 as KGHSH and CDR2 as LQKENI. The CDR3 reads CASSPRLQGGVSEQYF. The CDR3 DNA follows: TGTGCCAGCTCACCCCGTCTACAGGGCGGCGTCTCCGAGCAGTACTTC.

The chain combines TRBV10-3 with TRBJ2-7; possible D gene TRBD2, 6 bases. The CDR3 has 14 amino acids. Germline CDR1 reads ENHRY; CDR2 reads SYGVKD. Trimming took off 8 bases at V and 2 bases at J, with 16 bases between the two ends. This chain's CDR3 is CAIGPQRATYEQYF. CDR3 nucleotides: TGTGCCATCGGGCCTCAGCGGGCAACCTACGAGCAGTACTTC.

There are a few counts of this clone. The chain has TRBV28 and TRBJ1-1, with D hard to call. The CDR3 extends over 14 amino acids. The germline V and J ends were trimmed by 6 bases and 1 base, with 12 bases remaining between them. Germline values: CDR1 MDHEN, CDR2 SYDVKM. The CDR3 reads CASSPLGPNTEAFF. The DNA of the CDR3 is TGTGCCAGCAGCCCTCTAGGCCCGAACACTGAAGCTTTCTTT.

The rearrangement uses TRBV29-1 and TRBJ1-6, with D perhaps matching TRBD1 (5 bases). The V end lost 4 bases, the J end lost 8 bases, and 15 bases lay between the germline ends. Germline V CDR1 and CDR2: SQVTM, ANQGSEA. CDR3 size: 14 residues. The CDR3 here is CSVVGLRPDSPLHF. Written as DNA, the CDR3 is TGCAGCGTTGTGGGACTCCGGCCGGATTCACCCCTCCACTTT.

V gene TRBV7-8 combines with J gene TRBJ1-1; tentative D call: TRBD1 (6 bases). Germline assignment: CDR1 SGHVS and CDR2 FQNEAQ. This CDR3 spans 14 amino acids. The V gene lost 1 base and the J gene lost 5 bases, with 11 bases spanning the gap. The CDR3 nucleotides read TGTGCCAGCAGCTTAGTACAGGGTCGTACTGAAGCTTTCTTT. Translation gives CASSLVQGRTEAFF.

This chain uses TRBV9 with TRBJ2-2, with 7 bases matching TRBD2. J gave up 2 bases and V 4 bases, and 8 bases lay outside the gene matches. In germline, CDR1 is SGDLS, CDR2 YYNGEE. The CDR3 extends over 16 amino acids. Here the CDR3 DNA reads TGTGCCAGCAGCTTCCGGGACTATGCAAACACCGGGGAGCTGTTTTTT. It yields the protein CASSFRDYANTGELFF. Drawing the rest from reference TRBV9 and TRBJ2-2, the complete variable domain is DSGVTQTPKHLITATGQRVTLRCSPRSGDLSVYWYQQSLDQGLQFLIQYYNGEERAKGNILERFSAQQFPDLHSELNLSSLELGDSALYFCASSFRDYANTGELFFGEGSRLTVL.

The rearrangement joins TRBV4-1 to TRBJ2-2; D is undetermined. Germline V gene lookup returns CDR1 MGHRA and CDR2 YSYEKL. Deletions cut 1 base from V and 3 bases from J, with 9 bases between. The CDR3 totals 15 residues. The CDR3 spells CASSQVEGDTGELFF. In DNA, the CDR3 is TGCGCCAGCAGCCAAGTCGAAGGAGACACCGGGGAGCTGTTTTTT.

The V and J genes are TRBV5-1 and TRBJ2-5; TRBD2 agrees at 13 bases. From germline, CDR1 is SGHRS and CDR2 YFSETQ. CDR3 length: 17 residues. Trimming took 3 bases from V and 5 from J; bases not matched to a gene: 10. In nucleotides, the CDR3 is TGCGCCAGCAGCTCTACCGGACTAGCGGGAGCGGGTGAGACCCAGTACTTC. This gives the protein CASSSTGLAGAGETQYF.